The 6 T cell receptor beta chains given below trace back to one sample, sequenced in a study of cytomegalovirus exposure and HLA in healthy donors. PCR employed 60 Vbeta and 13 Jbeta primers. TCRdb keeps only in-frame clones here, not all; method: immunoSEQ multiplex PCR. The sample has 95,000 to 150,000 clones; about three quarters are singletons. Sequencing was performed on PBMCs. All receptors derive from a man in his fifties in good health and CMV-seronegative.

The chain has TRBV7-9 and TRBJ1-3, with D hard to call. Germline assignment: CDR1 SEHNR and CDR2 FQNEAQ (reference sequence). CDR3 length equals 12 residues. V lost 8 bases and J lost 5, with 10 bases in between. The CDR3 loop reads CASGEGRNTIYF. CDR3 in DNA: TGTGCCAGCGGTGAGGGAAGAAACACCATATATTTT.

This chain joins TRBV9 and TRBJ1-4; 8 nucleotides align to TRBD1. The trim removed 0 bases at V and 3 bases at J, leaving 7 bases unmatched. CDR3 size: 17 residues. The germline V gene encodes CDR1 SGDLS and CDR2 YYNGEE. The CDR3 loop is CASSVGAGGLSNEKLFF. CDR3 coding DNA: TGTGCCAGCAGCGTAGGAGCAGGGGGCCTATCTAATGAAAAACTGTTTTTT.

This clone occurred a few times. The V call is TRBV28, the J call TRBJ1-1; possible D gene TRBD1, 6 bases. The CDR3 spans 14 residues. Germline V gene sequence: CDR1 MDHEN, CDR2 SYDVKM. Trimming shortened V by 5 bases and J by 2 bases, and 12 bases separated the two germline ends. The DNA for the CDR3 is TGTGCCAGCAGTCTACAGGGTTATAACACTGAAGCTTTCTTT. This translates into CASSLQGYNTEAFF.

This chain connects TRBV29-1 to TRBJ1-1; D ambiguous. The CDR3 consists of 15 residues. V was trimmed by 6 bases and J by 0 bases, leaving 17 bases between them. Germline V gene sequence: CDR1 SQVTM, CDR2 ANQGSEA. The CDR3 loop reads CSVTGLLSMNTEAFF. The CDR3 DNA sequence: TGCAGCGTCACCGGACTCCTGAGTATGAACACTGAAGCTTTCTTT. The entire variable domain, with the rest obtained from reference TRBV29-1 and TRBJ1-1, is as follows: SAVISQKPSRDICQRGTSLTIQCQVDSQVTMMFWYRQQPGQSLTLIATANQGSEATYESGFVIDKFPISRPNLTFSTLTVSNMSPEDSSIYLCSVTGLLSMNTEAFFGQGTRLTVV.

The genes are TRBV6-6 and TRBJ2-7; no clear D gene. Trimming removed 0 bases from V and 3 bases from J, with 9 bases in between. This CDR3 has 14 residues. CDR1 is MNHNY, CDR2 SVGAGI, per germline (reference sequence). CDR3 nucleotides: TGTGCCAGCAGTTACTCGCAGTCCAACTACGAGCAGTACTTC. Its protein is CASSYSQSNYEQYF.

V usage is TRBV19 and J usage is TRBJ1-1; possibly TRBD1 for D (6 bases). Germline V gives CDR1 LNHDA, CDR2 SQIVND (reference sequence). The CDR3 spans 16 residues. The V end lost 3 bases, the J end lost 1 base, and 15 bases lay between the germline ends. DNA of the CDR3: TGTGCCAGTAGTATTTCGCGACAGGAATCGAACACTGAAGCTTTCTTT. Protein product: CASSISRQESNTEAFF.